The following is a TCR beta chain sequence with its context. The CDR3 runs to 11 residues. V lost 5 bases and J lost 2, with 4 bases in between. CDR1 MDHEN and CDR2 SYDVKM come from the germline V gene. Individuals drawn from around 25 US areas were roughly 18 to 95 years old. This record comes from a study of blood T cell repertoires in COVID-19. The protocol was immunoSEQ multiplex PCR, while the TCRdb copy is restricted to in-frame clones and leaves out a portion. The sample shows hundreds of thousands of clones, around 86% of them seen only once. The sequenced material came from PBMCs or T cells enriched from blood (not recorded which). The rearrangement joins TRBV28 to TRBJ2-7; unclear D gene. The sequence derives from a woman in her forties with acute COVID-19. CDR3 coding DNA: TGTGCCAGCAGTGGCACCTACGAGCAGTACTTC. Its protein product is CASSGTYEQYF.